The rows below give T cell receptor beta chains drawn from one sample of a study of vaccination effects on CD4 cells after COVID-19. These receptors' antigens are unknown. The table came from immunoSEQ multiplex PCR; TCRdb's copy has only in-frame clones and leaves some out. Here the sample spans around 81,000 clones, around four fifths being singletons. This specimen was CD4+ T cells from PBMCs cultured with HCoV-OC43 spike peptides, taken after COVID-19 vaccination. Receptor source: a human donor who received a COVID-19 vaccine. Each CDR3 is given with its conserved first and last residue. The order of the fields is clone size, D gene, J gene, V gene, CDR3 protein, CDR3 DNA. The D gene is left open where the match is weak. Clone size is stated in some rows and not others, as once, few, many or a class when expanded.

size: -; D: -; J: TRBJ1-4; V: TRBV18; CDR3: CASSPGGHEKLFF; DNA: TGTGCCAGCTCACCAGGGGGCCACGAAAAACTGTTTTTT
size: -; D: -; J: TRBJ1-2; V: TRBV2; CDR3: CASSPGWGGSYGYTF; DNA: TGTGCCAGCAGTCCAGGGTGGGGGGGCTCTTATGGCTACACCTTC
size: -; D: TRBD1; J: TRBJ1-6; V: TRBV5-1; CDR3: CASSLAGTDYSPLHF; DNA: TGCGCCAGCAGCTTGGCCGGGACAGACTATTCACCCCTCCACTTT
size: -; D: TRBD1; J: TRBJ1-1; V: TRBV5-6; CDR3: CASRETGVITEAFF; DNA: TGTGCCAGCAGAGAAACAGGGGTGATCACTGAAGCTTTCTTT
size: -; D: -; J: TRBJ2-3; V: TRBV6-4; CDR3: CASRALGGGTDTQYF; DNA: TGTGCCAGCAGGGCCCTCGGCGGGGGCACAGATACGCAGTATTTT
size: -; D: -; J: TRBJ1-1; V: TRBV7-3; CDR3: CASSLWGGTEAFF; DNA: TGTGCCAGCAGCTTATGGGGAGGCACTGAAGCTTTCTTT
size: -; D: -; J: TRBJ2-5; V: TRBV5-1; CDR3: CASSVIGRGETQYF; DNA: TGCGCCAGCAGCGTTATCGGGAGAGGAGAGACCCAGTACTTC
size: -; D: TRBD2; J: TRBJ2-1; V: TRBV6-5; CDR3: CATSTSGGAHNEQFF; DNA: TGTGCCACCTCAACTAGCGGGGGGGCACACAATGAGCAGTTCTTC
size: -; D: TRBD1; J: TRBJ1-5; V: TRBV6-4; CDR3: CASSDPGTGGTNQPQHF; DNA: TGTGCCAGCAGTGACCCCGGGACAGGGGGAACAAATCAGCCCCAGCATTTT
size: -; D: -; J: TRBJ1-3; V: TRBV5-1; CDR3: CASSLASLGSSGNTIYF; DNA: TGCGCCAGCAGCTTGGCCTCTTTAGGGTCTTCTGGAAACACCATATATTTT
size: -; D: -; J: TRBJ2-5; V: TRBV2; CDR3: CASSGAGQETQYF; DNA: TGTGCCAGCAGTGGGGCGGGGCAGGAGACCCAGTACTTC
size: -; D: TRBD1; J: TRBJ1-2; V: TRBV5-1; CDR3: CASSFGTGGTYGYTF; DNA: TGCGCCAGCAGCTTCGGGACAGGGGGGACCTATGGCTACACCTTC
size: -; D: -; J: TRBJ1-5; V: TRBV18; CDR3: CASSPLGGIQPQHF; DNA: TGTGCCAGCTCACCACTGGGAGGTATTCAGCCCCAGCATTTT
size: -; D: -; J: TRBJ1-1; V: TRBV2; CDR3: CASKPATLQAVNTEAFF; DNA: TGTGCCAGCAAACCGGCTACTTTACAGGCGGTGAACACTGAAGCTTTCTTT
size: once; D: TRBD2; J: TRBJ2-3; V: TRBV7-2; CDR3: CASTLAGGGTDTQYF; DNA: TGTGCCAGCACTTTAGCGGGGGGGGGCACAGATACGCAGTATTTT
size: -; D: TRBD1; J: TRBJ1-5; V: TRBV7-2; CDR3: CASSSKPTGIGQPQHF; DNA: TGTGCCAGCAGCTCCAAACCGACAGGGATAGGGCAGCCCCAGCATTTT
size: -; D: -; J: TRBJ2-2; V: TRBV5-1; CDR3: CASSLVGRANTGELFF; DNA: TGCGCCAGCAGCTTGGTGGGCAGGGCCAACACCGGGGAGCTGTTTTTT
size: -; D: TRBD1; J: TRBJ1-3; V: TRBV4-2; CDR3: CASSQRDRDSGNTIYF; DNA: TGTGCCAGCAGCCAGAGAGACAGGGACTCTGGAAACACCATATATTTT
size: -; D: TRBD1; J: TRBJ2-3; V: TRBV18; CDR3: CASSSQGAGGDTQYF; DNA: TGTGCCAGCTCATCCCAGGGGGCAGGCGGAGATACGCAGTATTTT
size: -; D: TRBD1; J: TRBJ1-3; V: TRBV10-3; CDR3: CAIRETGGSGNTIYF; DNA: TGTGCCATCAGGGAGACAGGGGGCTCTGGAAACACCATATATTTT
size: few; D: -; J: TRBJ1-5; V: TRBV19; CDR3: CASSSTGNQPQHF; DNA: TGTGCCAGTTCCTCGACAGGAAATCAGCCCCAGCATTTT
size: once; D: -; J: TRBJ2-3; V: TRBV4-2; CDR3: CASSQDGGRSGTDTQYF; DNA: TGTGCCAGCAGCCAAGATGGGGGGCGGAGTGGCACAGATACGCAGTATTTT
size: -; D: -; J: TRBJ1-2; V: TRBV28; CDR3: CASSLGTYYGYTF; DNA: TGTGCCAGCAGTTTAGGGACTTACTATGGCTACACCTTC
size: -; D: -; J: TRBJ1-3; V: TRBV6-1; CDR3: CASSESGSGRNTIYF; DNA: TGTGCCAGCAGTGAATCCGGCAGCGGACGAAACACCATATATTTT
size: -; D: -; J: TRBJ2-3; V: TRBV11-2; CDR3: CASSLVREKDTQYF; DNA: TGTGCCAGCAGCTTGGTCAGGGAAAAGGATACGCAGTATTTT
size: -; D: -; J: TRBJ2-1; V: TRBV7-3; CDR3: CASSQRGTGNNEQFF; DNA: TGTGCCAGCAGTCAACGGGGGACCGGAAACAATGAGCAGTTCTTC
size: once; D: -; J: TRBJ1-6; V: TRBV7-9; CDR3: CASREGSYNSPLHF; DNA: TGTGCCAGCAGGGAAGGGTCCTATAATTCACCCCTCCACTTT
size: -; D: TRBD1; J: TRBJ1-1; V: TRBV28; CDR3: CASSLTGENTEAFF; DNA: TGTGCCAGCAGTTTAACAGGGGAGAACACTGAAGCTTTCTTT
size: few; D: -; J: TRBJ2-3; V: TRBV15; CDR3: CATSRGGDTQYF; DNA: TGTGCCACCAGCAGAGGGGGGGATACGCAGTATTTT
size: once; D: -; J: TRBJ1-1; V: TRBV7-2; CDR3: CASALTRNTEAFF; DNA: TGTGCCAGCGCTTTAACAAGGAACACTGAAGCTTTCTTT
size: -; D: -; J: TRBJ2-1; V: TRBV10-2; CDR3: CASSPVRRVGEQFF; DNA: TGCGCCAGCAGTCCGGTGCGGCGCGTCGGTGAGCAGTTCTTC
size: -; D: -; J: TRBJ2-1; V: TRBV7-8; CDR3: CASSLYPYNEQFF; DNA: TGTGCCAGCAGCTTGTACCCGTACAATGAGCAGTTCTTC
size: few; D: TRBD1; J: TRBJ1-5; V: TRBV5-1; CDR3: CASRRTGDSNQPQHF; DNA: TGCGCCAGCAGACGGACAGGGGATAGCAATCAGCCCCAGCATTTT
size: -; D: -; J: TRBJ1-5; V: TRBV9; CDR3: CASSVDLGQPQHF; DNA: TGTGCCAGCAGCGTTGATCTTGGACAGCCCCAGCATTTT
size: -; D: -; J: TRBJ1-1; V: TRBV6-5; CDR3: CAISTDTIRGEAFF; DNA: TGTGCCATCTCAACTGACACCATCCGGGGTGAAGCTTTCTTT
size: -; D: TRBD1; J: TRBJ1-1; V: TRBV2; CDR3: CASSLRTGTNTEAFF; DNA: TGTGCCAGCAGTCTCCGGACAGGCACGAACACTGAAGCTTTCTTT
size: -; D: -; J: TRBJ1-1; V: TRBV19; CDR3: CASSRGGLSTEAFF; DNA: TGTGCCAGTAGCCGGGGAGGGCTCAGCACTGAAGCTTTCTTT
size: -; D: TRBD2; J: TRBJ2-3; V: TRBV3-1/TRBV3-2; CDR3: CASSQQTSGGTDTQYF; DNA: TGTGCCAGCAGCCAACAGACTAGCGGGGGCACAGATACGCAGTATTTT
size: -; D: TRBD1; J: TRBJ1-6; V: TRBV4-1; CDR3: CASSERQGRIDSPLHF; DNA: TGCGCCAGCAGCGAACGACAGGGGAGGATTGATTCACCCCTCCACTTT
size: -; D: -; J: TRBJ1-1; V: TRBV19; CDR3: CASTKGRGSTEAFF; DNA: TGTGCCAGTACCAAGGGCCGGGGCAGCACTGAAGCTTTCTTT